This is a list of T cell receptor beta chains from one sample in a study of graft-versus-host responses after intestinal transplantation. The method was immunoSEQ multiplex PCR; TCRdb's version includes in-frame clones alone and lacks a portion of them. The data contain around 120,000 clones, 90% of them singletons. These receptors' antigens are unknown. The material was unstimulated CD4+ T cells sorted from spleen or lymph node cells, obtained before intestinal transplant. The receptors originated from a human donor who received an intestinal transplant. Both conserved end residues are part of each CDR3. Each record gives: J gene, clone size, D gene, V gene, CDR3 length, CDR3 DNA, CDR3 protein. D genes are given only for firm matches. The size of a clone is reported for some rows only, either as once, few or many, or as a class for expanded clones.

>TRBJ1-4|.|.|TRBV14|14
TGTGCCAGCAGCCGGAGAACCGCTAATGAAAAACTGTTTTTT
CASSRRTANEKLFF
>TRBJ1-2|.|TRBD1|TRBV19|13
TGTGCCAGTACCCGGACAGGGAGGTATGGCTACACCTTC
CASTRTGRYGYTF
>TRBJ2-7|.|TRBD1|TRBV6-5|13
TGTGCCAGCAGTCCTGACAGGGTCGGCGAGCAGTACTTC
CASSPDRVGEQYF
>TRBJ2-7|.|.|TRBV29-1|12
TGCAGCGTTGTCGTGGAGAACTACGAGCAGTACTTC
CSVVVENYEQYF
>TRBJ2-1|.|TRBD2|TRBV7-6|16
TGTGCCAGCAGCTCCACGGGGAGGACTAGAGCTAATGAGCAGTTCTTC
CASSSTGRTRANEQFF
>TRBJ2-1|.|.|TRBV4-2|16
TGTGCCAGCAGCCAAGCAGGAACTAGGGCTTACAATGAGCAGTTCTTC
CASSQAGTRAYNEQFF
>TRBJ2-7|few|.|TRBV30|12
TGTGCCTGGAGTGGGAGTGCCTACGAGCAGTACTTC
CAWSGSAYEQYF
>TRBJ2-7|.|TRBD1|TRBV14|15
TGTGCCAGCAGCAGAGGGAGAACAGGGGTCTACGAGCAGTACTTC
CASSRGRTGVYEQYF
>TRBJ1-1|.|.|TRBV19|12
TGTGCCAGTAGTATAGAGAGGGCCGAAGCTTTCTTT
CASSIERAEAFF
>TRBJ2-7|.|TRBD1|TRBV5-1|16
TGCGCCAGCAGCTTGACCGGGACAGGGGGCTCCTACGAGCAGTACTTC
CASSLTGTGGSYEQYF
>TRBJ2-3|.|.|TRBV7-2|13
TGTGCCAGCAGAAGGGGCCCGACAGATACGCAGTATTTT
CASRRGPTDTQYF
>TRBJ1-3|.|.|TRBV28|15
TGTGCCAGCAGTCATCAGGGGTTAGGTGGAAACACCATATATTTT
CASSHQGLGGNTIYF
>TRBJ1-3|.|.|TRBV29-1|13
TGCAGCGCTTGGGAGAACTCTGGAAACACCATATATTTT
CSAWENSGNTIYF
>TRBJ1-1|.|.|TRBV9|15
TGTGCCAGCAGCCCGAGGCCCGAACCGGACACTGAAGCTTTCTTT
CASSPRPEPDTEAFF
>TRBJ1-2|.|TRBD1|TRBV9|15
TGTGCCAGCAGCTCACAGGGGCAGGAAAACTATGGCTACACCTTC
CASSSQGQENYGYTF
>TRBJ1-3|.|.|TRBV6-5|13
TGTGCCACCTACAGGTGGGCTGGAAACACCATATATTTT
CATYRWAGNTIYF
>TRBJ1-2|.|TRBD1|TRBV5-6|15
TGTGCCAGCAGCGGGGGACAGAGATTTAACTATGGCTACACCTTC
CASSGGQRFNYGYTF
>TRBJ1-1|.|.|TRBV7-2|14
TGTGCCAGCAGCTTCCGGGGTAGGAACACTGAAGCTTTCTTT
CASSFRGRNTEAFF
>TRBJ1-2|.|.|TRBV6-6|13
TGTGCCAGCACAGTGGCTGGGAGCTATGGCTACACCTTC
CASTVAGSYGYTF
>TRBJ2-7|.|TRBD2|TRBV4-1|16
TGCGCCAGCAGCCAAGGGGGAGCGGGAGTGGCCTACGAGCAGTACTTC
CASSQGGAGVAYEQYF
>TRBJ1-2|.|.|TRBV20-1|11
TGCAGTGCTAACGGGATTTATGGCTACACCTTC
CSANGIYGYTF
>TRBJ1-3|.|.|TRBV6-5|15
TGTGCCAGCAGGAGGGAGGGAGCGGCTGGAAACACCATATATTTT
CASRREGAAGNTIYF
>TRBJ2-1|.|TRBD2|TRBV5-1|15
TGCGCCAGCAGCTTGGGAGCGGGGGAGTACAATGAGCAGTTCTTC
CASSLGAGEYNEQFF
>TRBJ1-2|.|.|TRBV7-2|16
TGTGCCAGCAGCCCGCAACAGGGTCTAACAGACTATGGCTACACCTTC
CASSPQQGLTDYGYTF
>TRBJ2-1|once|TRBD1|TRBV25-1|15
TGTGCCAGCAGTGAAAGGGACAGGAAGAACAATGAGCAGTTCTTC
CASSERDRKNNEQFF
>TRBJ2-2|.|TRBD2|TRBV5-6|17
TGTGCCAGCAGCTTGGTAGCGGGATTTTGGAACACCGGGGAGCTGTTTTTT
CASSLVAGFWNTGELFF
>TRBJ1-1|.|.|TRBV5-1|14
TGCGCCAGCAGCTTGGACAACTCAGGCACTGAAGCTTTCTTT
CASSLDNSGTEAFF